The 32 T cell receptor beta chains below all came from one sample that was sequenced in a study of PD-1 blockade in classical Hodgkin lymphoma. This table comes from immunoSEQ multiplex PCR, and its TCRdb copy is limited to in-frame clones, with some not included. This sample yields about 34,000 clones, of which around 89% are seen a single time; 0.22% belongs to the top ten. Time point indicated: newly diagnosed, previously untreated cHL patient sample. Thawed PBMCs yielded CD4+ T cells through magnetic negative selection. Specimen: CD4+ T cells from blood. These receptors came from a human donor with classical Hodgkin lymphoma.

The chain carries TRBV7-2 and TRBJ1-5; no reliable D call. The ends were cut back, 2 bases at V and 11 bases at J, with 10 bases in the middle. Per the germline V gene, CDR1 is SGHTA and CDR2 is FQGNSA. The length of the CDR3 is 12 residues. The chain's CDR3 is CASSLSLGSQHF. The CDR3 coding sequence is TGTGCCAGCAGCTTATCTCTGGGGTCCCAGCATTTT.

The chain couples TRBV6-1 to TRBJ1-4; weak D call: TRBD1 (5 bases). V was trimmed by 0 bases and J by 8 bases, leaving 13 bases between them. Germline V gives CDR1 MNHNS, CDR2 SASEGT. The CDR3 totals 15 residues. This CDR3 reads CASSEARRGYEKLFF. In nucleotides, the CDR3 is TGTGCCAGCAGTGAAGCGCGAAGGGGTTACGAAAAACTGTTTTTT.

This chain connects TRBV10-1 to TRBJ1-3; 8 bases align to TRBD1. The germline gives CDR1 WNHNN, CDR2 SYGVQD (reference sequence). J gave up 3 bases and V 8 bases, and 3 bases lay outside the gene matches. This CDR3 has 13 amino acids. Written as DNA, the CDR3 is TGCGCCAGCTCAGGGGGCCTTGGAAACACCATATATTTT. Its protein is CASSGGLGNTIYF.

The rearrangement links TRBV28 to TRBJ2-7; 7 nucleotides line up with TRBD2. This CDR3 contains 18 residues. Unmatched junction bases numbered 21, after V lost 8 bases and J lost 2 bases. Per the germline V gene, CDR1 is MDHEN and CDR2 is SYDVKM. CDR3 DNA: TGTGCCAGCGATCGAAAGGGAGGGTATACCTACCGACCCTACGAGCAGTACTTC. It specifies CASDRKGGYTYRPYEQYF.

V usage is TRBV9 and J usage is TRBJ2-7, with TRBD2 identical over 9 bases. Trimming took 3 bases from V and 5 from J; bases not matched to a gene: 12. The germline CDR1 and CDR2 sequences are SGDLS and YYNGEE. The CDR3 is made up of 16 amino acids. CDR3 bases: TGTGCCAGCAGCGGAAGGGGGGCGGGAGGGACCCACGAGCAGTACTTC. Protein product: CASSGRGAGGTHEQYF.

V gene TRBV2 combines with J gene TRBJ1-1; D gene uncertain. Germline CDR1 and CDR2: SNHLY and FYNNEI. The CDR3 runs 13 residues. V shed 3 bases and J shed 5 bases, with 10 bases lying between them. CDR3 sequence reads: CASSEPWQTEAFF. In DNA, the CDR3 is TGTGCCAGCAGTGAGCCGTGGCAGACTGAAGCTTTCTTT.

This clone has a single count. This chain joins TRBV6-5 and TRBJ1-3; D is unresolved. The CDR3 has 12 residues. Germline values: CDR1 MNHEY, CDR2 SVGAGI. V lost 6 bases and J 0 bases, leaving 3 bases between the germline ends. The CDR3 sequence is CASRASGNTIYF. The CDR3 DNA reads as TGTGCCAGCAGGGCCTCTGGAAACACCATATATTTT.

The V gene is TRBV27, the J gene TRBJ2-3; 7 positions agree with TRBD2. V gave up 5 bases and J gave up 4 bases; unmatched junction bases: 9. CDR3 size: 15 residues. Per the germline V gene, CDR1 is MNHEY and CDR2 is SMNVEV (reference sequence). The DNA for the CDR3 is TGTGCCAGCAGTCGAAAGCGGGACGGCGCAGATACGCAGTATTTT. It translates to CASSRKRDGADTQYF.

The chain has TRBV11-3 and TRBJ2-1; D may be TRBD2 (6 bases). Germline V gene lookup returns CDR1 SGHNT and CDR2 YENEEA. The V gene lost 1 base and the J gene lost 7 bases, with 14 bases spanning the gap. This CDR3 is built from 15 residues. The CDR3 DNA follows: TGTGCCAGCAGCTTAGGGTTCGATCGGGGGAATGAGCAGTTCTTC. It encodes CASSLGFDRGNEQFF.

This chain uses TRBV11-2 with TRBJ2-7; a weak D match, TRBD1 (5 bases). V was cut by 2 bases and J by 3 bases, with 11 bases left in between. CDR3 size: 14 residues. Germline V gives CDR1 SGHAT, CDR2 FQNNGV. For the CDR3, the DNA is TGTGCCAGCAGCTTAATTAGGGGCAACTACGAGCAGTACTTC. Translated, it gives CASSLIRGNYEQYF.

Written as DNA, the CDR3 is TGTGCCATCAGTGAGTCGTATGGGGGCAGCTATGGCTACACCTTC. Translating it yields CAISESYGGSYGYTF. The chain recombines TRBV10-3 with TRBJ1-2, with D possibly matching TRBD1 (6 bases). The CDR3 totals 15 residues. V lost 0 bases and J lost 4, with 12 bases in between. CDR1 is ENHRY and CDR2 is SYGVKD in the germline V gene.

This chain joins TRBV6-5 and TRBJ2-7; possible D gene TRBD1, 6 bases. The V end lost 6 bases, the J end lost 2 bases, and 14 bases lay between the germline ends. Germline V gene lookup returns CDR1 MNHEY and CDR2 SVGAGI. The CDR3 contains 14 residues. The CDR3, as DNA: TGTGCCAGCAGCCCCCGACAGGTCGCCTACGAGCAGTACTTC. As protein: CASSPRQVAYEQYF.

The chain joins TRBV11-2 to TRBJ2-3; TRBD2 matches 10 bases. Per germline, CDR1 SGHAT and CDR2 FQNNGV. The V segment lost 1 base and the J segment 2 bases; nucleotides outside the gene matches: 3. The CDR3 extends over 16 amino acids. The CDR3 DNA reads as TGTGCCAGCAGCTTAGGGACTAGCGGTCTCACAGATACGCAGTATTTT. This codes for CASSLGTSGLTDTQYF.

The gene calls are TRBV30 and TRBJ2-1; D possibly uses TRBD1 or TRBD2 (5 bases each). The CDR3 length is 12 residues. The germline V and J ends were trimmed by 4 bases and 10 bases, with 14 bases remaining between them. Germline V CDR1 and CDR2: GTSNPN, SVGIG (reference sequence). The CDR3 spells CAWNRPGREQFF. CDR3 coding DNA: TGTGCCTGGAACCGCCCGGGGCGGGAGCAGTTCTTC.

The sample holds a few counts of this clone. V gene TRBV7-2 combines with J gene TRBJ1-5; D gene ambiguous. Germline-derived CDR1 and CDR2 are SGHTA and FQGNSA. The CDR3 length is 13 residues. The V end lost 5 bases, the J end lost 3 bases, and 8 bases lay between the germline ends. CDR3 in amino acids: CASSPHPNQPQHF. As DNA, the CDR3 is TGTGCCAGCAGCCCCCACCCCAATCAGCCCCAGCATTTT.

This clone appeared a few times. V usage is TRBV2 and J usage is TRBJ2-1; D may be TRBD1 (6 bases). Germline lookup yields CDR1 SNHLY and CDR2 FYNNEI. This CDR3 contains 15 residues. Trimming took 2 bases from V and 3 from J, leaving 11 bases between them. The CDR3 DNA follows: TGTGCCAGCAGTGAATACGGACAGCTCTACAATGAGCAGTTCTTC. This translates into CASSEYGQLYNEQFF.

This chain connects TRBV6-5 to TRBJ1-2; unclear D gene. V was shortened by 8 bases and J by 0 bases, with 16 bases between the two germline ends. The CDR3 extends over 15 amino acids. Per germline, CDR1 MNHEY and CDR2 SVGAGI. The DNA for the CDR3 is TGTGCCAGCCGGACGGAGGGCAAAGCTAACTATGGCTACACCTTC. This translates into CASRTEGKANYGYTF.

The gene calls are TRBV28 and TRBJ1-1; TRBD1 matches at 7 bases. Trimming at V came to 5 bases and at J to 5 bases, leaving 8 bases not matched to a gene. CDR1 MDHEN and CDR2 SYDVKM come from the germline V gene. The CDR3 consists of 14 residues. The CDR3 reads CASSQGGMRTEAFF. CDR3 nucleotides: TGTGCCAGCAGTCAGGGGGGGATGCGAACTGAAGCTTTCTTT.

The chain couples TRBV28 to TRBJ2-7; possible D gene TRBD1, 6 bases. The CDR3 is 14 amino acids. CDR1 is MDHEN, CDR2 SYDVKM, per germline. Between the trimmed V and J ends, which lost 6 bases and 3 bases, there was a span of 15 bases. The CDR3 DNA sequence: TGTGCCAGCAGACTCAGGGGCCCGGGCTACGAGCAGTACTTC. This translates into CASRLRGPGYEQYF.

CDR3 DNA: TGTGCCAGCAGCTTAGTAGGGACAGGGGGCTTTGGAAACACCATATATTTT. This translates into CASSLVGTGGFGNTIYF. The chain links TRBV7-2 to TRBJ1-3, with 12 bases identical to TRBD1. The trim removed 1 base at V and 3 bases at J, leaving 4 bases unmatched. The V gene's germline CDR1 is SGHTA and CDR2 FQGNSA. This CDR3 spans 17 amino acids.

This sequence joins TRBV18 and TRBJ1-5; the D is unclear. There are 15 residues in the CDR3. Per the germline V gene, CDR1 is KGHSH and CDR2 is LQKENI. V lost 4 bases and J lost 2, with 12 bases in between. CDR3 in amino acids: CASSRDQPGNQPQHF. CDR3 DNA: TGTGCCAGCTCACGTGATCAGCCGGGCAATCAGCCCCAGCATTTT. The complete variable domain, with remaining parts taken from reference TRBV18 and TRBJ1-5, reads NAGVMQNPRHLVRRRGQEARLRCSPMKGHSHVYWYRQLPEEGLKFMVYLQKENIIDESGMPKERFSAEFPKEGPSILRIQQVVRGDSAAYFCASSRDQPGNQPQHFGDGTRLSIL.

V and J are TRBV4-1 and TRBJ2-7; D may be TRBD1 or TRBD2 (6 bases each). Germline values: CDR1 MGHRA, CDR2 YSYEKL. The CDR3 runs 16 residues. V lost 1 base and J 3 bases, leaving 16 bases between the germline ends. In nucleotides, the CDR3 is TGCGCCAGCAGCCAAGTGATGCGGGACAAGAACTACGAGCAGTACTTC. Encoded protein: CASSQVMRDKNYEQYF.

V gene TRBV5-1 combines with J gene TRBJ2-7, with D maybe TRBD2 (5 bases). Trimming stripped 4 bases from V and 2 bases from J, with 16 bases between. Germline CDR1 and CDR2: SGHRS and YFSETQ. The CDR3 totals 15 residues. CDR3 region: CASSPYGRGAYEQYF. In DNA, the CDR3 is TGCGCCAGCAGCCCCTACGGCCGGGGAGCCTACGAGCAGTACTTC.

The chain recombines TRBV19 with TRBJ1-4; TRBD1 matches at 10 bases. Germline V gene lookup returns CDR1 LNHDA and CDR2 SQIVND (reference sequence). The CDR3 is 15 amino acids. V lost 5 bases to trimming and J lost 7 bases; unmatched junction nucleotides: 7. The CDR3 bases are TGTGCCAGTAGTTCCCCGACAGGGGGCTTTGAAAAACTGTTTTTT. It codes for CASSSPTGGFEKLFF.

V is TRBV6-6 and J is TRBJ1-5, with D possibly matching TRBD1 (6 bases). Germline V gene data show CDR1 as MNHNY and CDR2 as SVGAGI (reference sequence). The V end lost 6 bases, the J end lost 0 bases, and 12 bases lay between the germline ends. The CDR3 covers 15 residues. CDR3: CASSPGAPSNQPQHF. For the CDR3, the DNA is TGTGCCAGCAGCCCAGGGGCGCCTAGCAATCAGCCCCAGCATTTT.

This sequence joins TRBV28 and TRBJ2-1; D possibly matches TRBD1 or TRBD2 (5 bases each). V lost 7 bases, J lost 7 bases, and 17 bases lay in between. Germline CDR1 reads MDHEN; CDR2 reads SYDVKM. The length of the CDR3 is 14 residues. The CDR3 nucleotides are TGTGCCAGCAAAACCGGGGCAATCGAAAATGAGCAGTTCTTC. Its protein product is CASKTGAIENEQFF.

The gene calls are TRBV11-2 and TRBJ1-2; no definite D call. Germline-derived CDR1 and CDR2 are SGHAT and FQNNGV. Trimming removed 2 bases from V and 4 bases from J, with 11 bases in between. This CDR3 spans 14 amino acids. The CDR3 region has the DNA TGTGCCAGCAGCTTAAACCTATCAGGCTATGGCTACACCTTC. This encodes CASSLNLSGYGYTF.

This clone is a singleton in its sample. This chain joins TRBV2 and TRBJ1-5; 7 bases map to TRBD1. Losses at the gene ends were 7 bases for V and 3 bases for J; bases not matched to a gene: 6. CDR1 SNHLY and CDR2 FYNNEI come from the germline V gene. This CDR3 has 14 residues. CDR3 sequence reads: CASKRDSINQPQHF. The DNA of the CDR3 is TGTGCCAGCAAGCGGGACAGCATCAATCAGCCCCAGCATTTT.

This chain links TRBV6-6 with TRBJ1-3; D not certain. Trimming removed 4 bases from V and 0 bases from J, with 7 bases in between. The germline CDR1 and CDR2 sequences are MNHNY and SVGAGI (reference sequence). This CDR3 is built from 14 residues. CDR3 in DNA: TGTGCCAGCAGTTCGAAGAACTCTGGAAACACCATATATTTT. Translated: CASSSKNSGNTIYF.

This clone is a singleton in its sample. The chain links TRBV5-1 to TRBJ1-2, with D unresolved. V dropped 5 bases and J dropped 2 bases, with 7 bases sitting between them. The CDR3 sequence is 12 residues long. Germline CDR1 is SGHRS and CDR2 is YFSETQ. The CDR3 DNA follows: TGCGCCAGCAGGTGGGCCAACTATGGCTACACCTTC. It yields the protein CASRWANYGYTF.

This chain connects TRBV11-1 to TRBJ1-1; no clear D gene. The germline gives CDR1 SGHAT, CDR2 FQDESV (reference sequence). Between the trimmed V and J ends, which lost 3 bases and 8 bases, there was a span of 13 bases. CDR3 length equals 13 residues. The CDR3 spells CASSLPHSGEAFF. In nucleotides, the CDR3 is TGTGCCAGCAGCTTGCCCCATTCCGGGGAAGCTTTCTTT.

This chain joins TRBV28 and TRBJ1-1; D may be TRBD1 (5 bases). V lost 0 bases and J 8 bases, leaving 13 bases between the germline ends. Germline assignment: CDR1 MDHEN and CDR2 SYDVKM. CDR3 length equals 14 residues. CDR3 sequence reads: CASSLCWGECEAFF. The CDR3 DNA reads as TGTGCCAGCAGTTTATGCTGGGGGGAGTGCGAAGCTTTCTTT. Based on the CDR3 plus reference TRBV28 and TRBJ1-1, the full variable domain is DVKVTQSSRYLVKRTGEKVFLECVQDMDHENMFWYRQDPGLGLRLIYFSYDVKMKEKGDIPEGYSVSREKKERFSLILESASTNQTSMYLCASSLCWGECEAFFGQGTRLTVV.